This T cell receptor (beta chain) was profiled in a study of T cell responses to AZD1222 COVID-19 vaccine. The wider study: Recipients boosted at about 4 weeks or about 12 weeks are pooled. Study-wide results and limits: Variant regions that are unmutated are reportedly the target of nearly half of spike-specific TCRs.

About this clone itself: Its antigen remains unknown.

Clones were read by immunoSEQ multiplex PCR, and TCRdb kept only the in-frame ones, dropping some. The top ten clones hold roughly 3% of a sample with about 130,000 clones, 75% to 95% of them seen once. Deletions cut 4 bases from V and 3 bases from J, with 23 bases between. Germline V gene lookup returns CDR1 SGHRS and CDR2 YFSETQ. The CDR3 loop spans 17 amino acids. Sequenced material: peripheral blood, taken on day 0 of AZD1222 vaccination. This TCR was sampled from an adult in good health. The rearrangement joins TRBV5-1 to TRBJ2-7; D is perhaps TRBD1 (5 bases). Here the CDR3 reads CASSHRSAGKDVYEQYF. In DNA form, the CDR3 reads TGCGCCAGCAGCCACAGGTCAGCAGGAAAGGACGTCTACGAGCAGTACTTC.